This T cell receptor beta chain was captured in a study of cytomegalovirus exposure and HLA in healthy donors. The study, taken as a whole, reports: Analyses of presence/absence relied on an assumption of roughly uniform sequencing depth across donors. The authors listed 150 or so TCR beta chains as cytomegalovirus-associated.

This clone was found a few times. The antigen remains undetermined. The V gene's germline CDR1 is SEHNR and CDR2 FQNEAQ (reference sequence). The CDR3 is 17 residues long. J lost 4 bases, V lost 3 bases, and 10 bases had no gene match. Use of 60 Vbeta and 13 Jbeta primers characterized the PCR. Some clones are missing from TCRdb's copy, which holds only in-frame ones; the method was immunoSEQ multiplex PCR. The sample lists 200,000 to 300,000 clones, 84% occurring once. V gene TRBV7-9 combines with J gene TRBJ1-3; 9 nucleotides match TRBD1. Sequences were obtained from PBMCs. This clonotype was obtained from a woman in her thirties or forties in good health and CMV-seropositive. The CDR3 nucleotides read TGTGCCAGCAGCTTGACGGGGGGACAGGGTCCCGGAAACACCATATATTTT. Protein product: CASSLTGGQGPGNTIYF.